Listed below are T cell receptor beta chains from one sample, sequenced in a study of early T cells in non-severe SARS-CoV-2 infection. TCRdb reanalysed the 5' RACE reads using MiXCR and keeps one entry per CDR3 protein. The sample contains about 72,000 distinct CDR3 sequences, over 8% of which appear only once. What was sequenced was whole blood. The receptors were gathered from an adult who was a healthcare worker with PCR-confirmed SARS-CoV-2 infection or an uninfected control (not recorded which). CDR3s include the opening cysteine and the closing phenylalanine or tryptophan. A D gene is named only where the DNA matches it firmly. Rows give clone size only sometimes, using once, few, many, or a class for an expanded clone.

v_call: TRBV4-2; cdr3_length: 16; j_call: TRBJ2-7; d_call: TRBD2; clone_size: many; cdr3_nt: TGTGCCAGCAGCCCCCGGACTAGCGGGAGTCGGGGTGAGCAGTACTTC; cdr3_aa: CASSPRTSGSRGEQYF
v_call: TRBV27; cdr3_length: 13; j_call: TRBJ1-1; d_call: NA; clone_size: few; cdr3_nt: TGTGCCAGCAGTTCGCCGGCGGGCACTGAAGCTTTCTTT; cdr3_aa: CASSSPAGTEAFF
v_call: TRBV6-5; cdr3_length: 15; j_call: TRBJ1-1; d_call: TRBD1; clone_size: many; cdr3_nt: TGTGCCAGCAGTTCCCCCCAGGGGGGGTACACTGAAGCTTTCTTT; cdr3_aa: CASSSPQGGYTEAFF
v_call: TRBV20-1; cdr3_length: 15; j_call: TRBJ2-6; d_call: TRBD1; clone_size: once; cdr3_nt: TGCAGTGCTAGTCAGGGGGCGTCTGGGGCCAACGTCCTGACTTTC; cdr3_aa: CSASQGASGANVLTF
v_call: TRBV3-1; cdr3_length: 14; j_call: TRBJ2-1; d_call: TRBD2; clone_size: many; cdr3_nt: TGTGCCAGCAGCCCCCGGGGTGGGGGGGATGAGCAGTTCTTC; cdr3_aa: CASSPRGGGDEQFF
v_call: TRBV6-2/TRBV6-3; cdr3_length: 14; j_call: TRBJ2-2; d_call: NA; clone_size: few; cdr3_nt: TGTGCCAGCCTCACTACGGCTAGGACCGGGGAGCTGTTTTTT; cdr3_aa: CASLTTARTGELFF
v_call: TRBV6-5; cdr3_length: 16; j_call: TRBJ2-7; d_call: TRBD2; clone_size: few; cdr3_nt: TGTGCCAGCAGTTACTCCGTGGCGGGAGACCCCTACGAGCAGTACTTC; cdr3_aa: CASSYSVAGDPYEQYF
v_call: TRBV27; cdr3_length: 15; j_call: TRBJ2-2; d_call: TRBD2; clone_size: NA; cdr3_nt: TGTGCCAGCAGTTTATCCCTAGCGGGAGCCCGGGAGCTGTTTTTT; cdr3_aa: CASSLSLAGARELFF
v_call: TRBV7-3; cdr3_length: 14; j_call: TRBJ2-2; d_call: NA; clone_size: NA; cdr3_nt: TGTGCCAGCAGCCCCGGACTAAACACCGGGGAGCTGTTTTTT; cdr3_aa: CASSPGLNTGELFF
v_call: TRBV3-1; cdr3_length: 14; j_call: TRBJ2-1; d_call: TRBD2; clone_size: few; cdr3_nt: TGTGCCAGCAGCCCGGGACTAGCGAAGAATGAGCAGTTCTTC; cdr3_aa: CASSPGLAKNEQFF
v_call: TRBV15; cdr3_length: 19; j_call: TRBJ2-4; d_call: TRBD2; clone_size: few; cdr3_nt: TGTGCCACCAGCAGAGATGGCATAGGACTAGCGGGAGGGCCGAACATTCAGTACTTC; cdr3_aa: CATSRDGIGLAGGPNIQYF
v_call: TRBV5-1; cdr3_length: 16; j_call: TRBJ2-1; d_call: NA; clone_size: many; cdr3_nt: TGCGCCAGCAGCTTGGGAGGTAGCGCCCGGTACAATGAGCAGTTCTTC; cdr3_aa: CASSLGGSARYNEQFF
v_call: TRBV27; cdr3_length: 13; j_call: TRBJ1-2; d_call: TRBD1; clone_size: NA; cdr3_nt: TGTGCCAGCAGTTTATGGTCAGGGGGAGGCTACACCTTC; cdr3_aa: CASSLWSGGGYTF
v_call: TRBV4-1; cdr3_length: 18; j_call: TRBJ2-3; d_call: TRBD1; clone_size: many; cdr3_nt: TGCGCCAGCAGCCAAAGGGACAGGGGCCCGCGCCGCACAGATACGCAGTATTTT; cdr3_aa: CASSQRDRGPRRTDTQYF
v_call: TRBV6-4; cdr3_length: 14; j_call: TRBJ2-7; d_call: TRBD1; clone_size: few; cdr3_nt: TGTGCCAGCAGTGACGGGGACAGGGAGTACGAGCAGTACTTC; cdr3_aa: CASSDGDREYEQYF
v_call: TRBV7-2; cdr3_length: 14; j_call: TRBJ1-2; d_call: NA; clone_size: NA; cdr3_nt: TGTGCCAGCAGCTTAGCGAGGGGGGCGGAGGGCTACACCTTC; cdr3_aa: CASSLARGAEGYTF
v_call: TRBV18; cdr3_length: 15; j_call: TRBJ2-1; d_call: NA; clone_size: NA; cdr3_nt: TGTGCCAGCTCACCTAGCGGGACAGCCTACAATGAGCAGTTCTTC; cdr3_aa: CASSPSGTAYNEQFF
v_call: TRBV23-1; cdr3_length: 16; j_call: TRBJ2-1; d_call: TRBD2; clone_size: many; cdr3_nt: TGCGCCAGCAGTCGACAGCGGGAGGGTACAGGGAATGAGCAGTTCTTC; cdr3_aa: CASSRQREGTGNEQFF
v_call: TRBV7-2; cdr3_length: 14; j_call: TRBJ1-6; d_call: NA; clone_size: few; cdr3_nt: TGTGCCAGCAGCTTAAACGGGCCGGCTTGGCCCCTCCACTTT; cdr3_aa: CASSLNGPAWPLHF
v_call: TRBV20-1; cdr3_length: 13; j_call: TRBJ1-2; d_call: NA; clone_size: NA; cdr3_nt: TGCAGTGCTAGTGGAGGGATAGTCTATGGCTACACCTTC; cdr3_aa: CSASGGIVYGYTF
v_call: TRBV12-3/TRBV12-4; cdr3_length: 14; j_call: TRBJ1-1; d_call: TRBD1; clone_size: NA; cdr3_nt: TGTGCCAGCAGTCCGACAGGGGCTAACACTGAAGCTTTCTTT; cdr3_aa: CASSPTGANTEAFF
v_call: TRBV24-1; cdr3_length: 16; j_call: TRBJ2-1; d_call: TRBD2; clone_size: many; cdr3_nt: TGTGCCACCAGTGACCCTGGACTAGCGGGGACTTTTGAGCAGTTCTTC; cdr3_aa: CATSDPGLAGTFEQFF
v_call: TRBV4-1; cdr3_length: 18; j_call: TRBJ2-6; d_call: TRBD1; clone_size: NA; cdr3_nt: TGCGCCAGCAGCCAAGGACAGGGGAAGGTCTCTGGGGCCAACGTCCTGACTTTC; cdr3_aa: CASSQGQGKVSGANVLTF
v_call: TRBV3-1; cdr3_length: 18; j_call: TRBJ2-3; d_call: TRBD2; clone_size: many; cdr3_nt: TGTGCCAGCAGCCACCTAAACCCCGGGACTAGCGGGATAAATACGCAGTATTTT; cdr3_aa: CASSHLNPGTSGINTQYF
v_call: TRBV6-5; cdr3_length: 14; j_call: TRBJ2-3; d_call: TRBD2; clone_size: many; cdr3_nt: TGTGCCAGCAGTTGGGGACTAGGGACAGATACGCAGTATTTT; cdr3_aa: CASSWGLGTDTQYF
v_call: TRBV5-1; cdr3_length: 13; j_call: TRBJ2-1; d_call: NA; clone_size: NA; cdr3_nt: TGCGCCAGCAGCTTGGTGGGGAGCGATGAGCAGTTCTTC; cdr3_aa: CASSLVGSDEQFF
v_call: TRBV19; cdr3_length: 17; j_call: TRBJ2-3; d_call: TRBD2; clone_size: NA; cdr3_nt: TGTGCCAGTAGGCGAGGGAGACTAGCGGGGCTAGCAGATACGCAGTATTTT; cdr3_aa: CASRRGRLAGLADTQYF
v_call: TRBV10-3; cdr3_length: 16; j_call: TRBJ1-6; d_call: TRBD1; clone_size: few; cdr3_nt: TGTGCCACTGGGGGCCGGGACAGGAATTATAATTCACCCCTCCACTTT; cdr3_aa: CATGGRDRNYNSPLHF
v_call: TRBV7-2; cdr3_length: 13; j_call: TRBJ2-1; d_call: NA; clone_size: many; cdr3_nt: TGTGCCAGCAGCTTACCTAGCGAGCTGGAGCAGTTCTTC; cdr3_aa: CASSLPSELEQFF
v_call: TRBV6-5; cdr3_length: 10; j_call: TRBJ2-1; d_call: NA; clone_size: many; cdr3_nt: TGTGCCAGCGGGTACAATGAGCAGTTCTTC; cdr3_aa: CASGYNEQFF
v_call: TRBV10-3; cdr3_length: 14; j_call: TRBJ2-5; d_call: NA; clone_size: few; cdr3_nt: TGTGCCATCAGTGAGTCCCCGGGCCAAGAGACCCAGTACTTC; cdr3_aa: CAISESPGQETQYF
v_call: TRBV5-1; cdr3_length: 16; j_call: TRBJ2-1; d_call: NA; clone_size: many; cdr3_nt: TGCGCCAGCAAATTTACCGGACCCGCATCCTACAATGAGCAGTTCTTC; cdr3_aa: CASKFTGPASYNEQFF
v_call: TRBV28; cdr3_length: 14; j_call: TRBJ1-3; d_call: TRBD1; clone_size: few; cdr3_nt: TGTGCCAGCAGTCAGGGGGCTACTGGAAACACCATATATTTT; cdr3_aa: CASSQGATGNTIYF
v_call: TRBV28; cdr3_length: 15; j_call: TRBJ1-5; d_call: TRBD1; clone_size: many; cdr3_nt: TGTGCCAGCAGCCCCAGGGGGAATTATGATCAGCCCCAGCATTTT; cdr3_aa: CASSPRGNYDQPQHF
v_call: TRBV6-5; cdr3_length: 17; j_call: TRBJ1-2; d_call: TRBD1; clone_size: few; cdr3_nt: TGTGCCAGCAGTTCGAGGGGGCGTCCCTTAGCTAACTATGGCTACACCTTC; cdr3_aa: CASSSRGRPLANYGYTF
v_call: TRBV10-3; cdr3_length: 14; j_call: TRBJ2-7; d_call: NA; clone_size: NA; cdr3_nt: TGTGCCATCAGTAGACTCAGAGATTCTTACGAGCAGTACTTC; cdr3_aa: CAISRLRDSYEQYF
v_call: TRBV3-2; cdr3_length: 12; j_call: TRBJ2-1; d_call: NA; clone_size: many; cdr3_nt: TGTGCCAGCAGCCATGTATACAATGAGCAGTTCTTC; cdr3_aa: CASSHVYNEQFF
v_call: TRBV29-1; cdr3_length: 16; j_call: TRBJ1-4; d_call: NA; clone_size: many; cdr3_nt: TGCAGCGTTGGTCTCGGCACCCTTGCAACTAATGAAAAACTGTTTTTT; cdr3_aa: CSVGLGTLATNEKLFF
v_call: TRBV29-1; cdr3_length: 13; j_call: TRBJ2-1; d_call: TRBD2; clone_size: NA; cdr3_nt: TGCAGCGTTGAAGGGACTAGCGGGAACGAGCAGTTCTTC; cdr3_aa: CSVEGTSGNEQFF
v_call: TRBV7-3; cdr3_length: 15; j_call: TRBJ2-5; d_call: NA; clone_size: few; cdr3_nt: TGTGCCAGCAGCCGAACGACAGGACTACAAGAGACCCAGTACTTC; cdr3_aa: CASSRTTGLQETQYF
v_call: TRBV9; cdr3_length: 18; j_call: TRBJ2-3; d_call: NA; clone_size: many; cdr3_nt: TGTGCCAGCAGCGACCCGATTACCACAGGGGAGGGCACAGATACGCAGTATTTT; cdr3_aa: CASSDPITTGEGTDTQYF
v_call: TRBV3-1; cdr3_length: 20; j_call: TRBJ2-1; d_call: TRBD2; clone_size: NA; cdr3_nt: TGTGCCAGCAGCCAGTCCCCCGCCCAGAGACTAGCGGAATCCTACAATGAGCAGTTCTTC; cdr3_aa: CASSQSPAQRLAESYNEQFF
v_call: TRBV20-1; cdr3_length: 13; j_call: TRBJ1-1; d_call: NA; clone_size: few; cdr3_nt: TGCAGTGCTGAGTGGGGGCTTGACACTGAAGCTTTCTTT; cdr3_aa: CSAEWGLDTEAFF
v_call: TRBV12-3/TRBV12-4; cdr3_length: 14; j_call: TRBJ2-1; d_call: NA; clone_size: NA; cdr3_nt: TGTGCCAGCAGTTTAGACCCTTTGGGCAATGAGCAGTTCTTC; cdr3_aa: CASSLDPLGNEQFF
v_call: TRBV30; cdr3_length: 15; j_call: TRBJ2-1; d_call: NA; clone_size: many; cdr3_nt: TGTGCCTCCCCCGGTGGGGCGAGCTCCTACAATGAGCAGTTCTTC; cdr3_aa: CASPGGASSYNEQFF
v_call: TRBV29-1; cdr3_length: 13; j_call: TRBJ1-2; d_call: NA; clone_size: many; cdr3_nt: TGCAGCGTTGACCAGGGCTCCCGCTATGGCTACACCTTC; cdr3_aa: CSVDQGSRYGYTF
v_call: TRBV12-3/TRBV12-4; cdr3_length: 14; j_call: TRBJ1-4; d_call: NA; clone_size: few; cdr3_nt: TGTGCCAGCAGCCCCTCCCCACATAATGAAAAACTGTTTTTT; cdr3_aa: CASSPSPHNEKLFF
v_call: TRBV7-9; cdr3_length: 13; j_call: TRBJ2-5; d_call: NA; clone_size: few; cdr3_nt: TGTGCCAGCAGCTTCTGGACGGAAGAGACCCAGTACTTC; cdr3_aa: CASSFWTEETQYF